The 26 T cell receptor beta chains below all came from one sample that was sequenced in a study of blood T cells in healthy people across ages. Next came a second PCR, run for about 7 to 12 cycles, which used a sample-barcoded 5' primer along with a J-beta primer mix. TCRdb used MiXCR to reprocess the 5' RACE reads, holding one entry per CDR3 protein. The data hold roughly 900,000 distinct CDR3 sequences, with about 48% observed a single time. Sequenced material: blood. These receptors originate from a man younger than 40 in good health.

The chain employs TRBV18 and TRBJ2-1; perhaps TRBD1 as D (5 bases). CDR1 and CDR2 (germline): KGHSH, LQKENI. CDR3 length equals 18 residues. Trimming took off 5 bases at V and 7 bases at J, with 27 bases between the two ends. CDR3 DNA: TGTGCCAGCTCAGAGCAAGAAGGCGGCACGGGTAAGGGGAATGAGCAGTTCTTC. It specifies CASSEQEGGTGKGNEQFF.

The J gene is TRBJ2-1, the V gene TRBV5-1; D is ambiguous. The CDR3 runs to 15 residues. The V end was cut by 1 base, the J end by 0 bases, with 8 bases between. CDR1 and CDR2 (germline): SGHRS, YFSETQ. Here the CDR3 DNA reads TGCGCCAGCAGCTTGTACGTGAGCTCCTACAATGAGCAGTTCTTC. Translating gives CASSLYVSSYNEQFF.

V and J are TRBV28 and TRBJ2-7; D unclear. CDR3 size: 12 residues. Trimming shortened V by 3 bases and J by 6 bases, and 9 bases separated the two germline ends. Looked up from germline, CDR1 is MDHEN and CDR2 is SYDVKM. The CDR3 loop reads CASSFLGTEQYF. CDR3 sequence (DNA): TGTGCCAGCAGTTTTTTGGGAACCGAGCAGTACTTC. Filled out from reference TRBV28 and TRBJ2-7, the complete variable domain reads DVKVTQSSRYLVKRTGEKVFLECVQDMDHENMFWYRQDPGLGLRLIYFSYDVKMKEKGDIPEGYSVSREKKERFSLILESASTNQTSMYLCASSFLGTEQYFGPGTRLTVT.

This clonotype was seen more than once but under ten times. This chain joins TRBV20-1 and TRBJ1-2; 7 bases are a match to TRBD1. Germline V lookup: CDR1 DFQATT, CDR2 SNEGSKA (reference sequence). With V trimmed by 0 bases and J by 4 bases, 11 bases remained unmatched. This CDR3 region has 16 residues. The CDR3 DNA is TGCAGTGCTAGAGATCTTAACCAGGGGGTTATCTATGGCTACACCTTC. This sequence encodes CSARDLNQGVIYGYTF.

This chain connects TRBV6-6 to TRBJ2-7, with TRBD2 matching over 9 bases. Per the germline V gene, CDR1 is MNHNY and CDR2 is SVGAGI (reference sequence). The CDR3 length is 16 residues. J lost 2 bases, V lost 5 bases, and 10 bases had no gene match. The CDR3 protein is CASSLPRASGTYEQYF. CDR3 in DNA: TGTGCCAGCAGTCTTCCGAGGGCTAGCGGGACCTACGAGCAGTACTTC.

This clonotype was counted only a few times. This rearrangement joins TRBV6-5 to TRBJ2-7; TRBD1 matches 9 bases. The CDR3 extends over 15 amino acids. Germline-derived CDR1 and CDR2 are MNHEY and SVGAGI. Trimming removed 3 bases from V and 2 bases from J; junction bases left unmatched: 5. The DNA of the CDR3 is TGTGCCAGCAGTTATGGATGGGACAGGGCCTACGAGCAGTACTTC. Translated, it gives CASSYGWDRAYEQYF.

This clonotype was counted a few times. The V gene is TRBV29-1, the J gene TRBJ2-3, with D unclear. Germline V lookup: CDR1 SQVTM, CDR2 ANQGSEA. The CDR3 contains 11 residues. The CDR3 is CRQGSRDTQYF. The CDR3 region has the DNA TGCAGACAAGGGTCGAGAGATACGCAGTATTTT.

The V and J genes are TRBV10-3 and TRBJ2-1; no definite D call. This CDR3 has 13 residues. The V gene lost 4 bases and the J gene lost 6 bases, with 10 bases spanning the gap. The germline gives CDR1 ENHRY, CDR2 SYGVKD. The CDR3 coding sequence is TGTGCCATCAGTGTAGGCGCGAGCAATGAGCAGTTCTTC. Protein sequence: CAISVGASNEQFF.

This clonotype occurred a few times. The chain combines TRBV18 with TRBJ2-7; possible D gene TRBD1, 6 bases. Germline CDR1 and CDR2: KGHSH and LQKENI. V lost 6 bases to trimming and J lost 2 bases, with 17 bases between them. CDR3 size: 15 residues. For the CDR3, the DNA is TGTGCCAGCTCGTCCGGGACAACCGTTACCTACGAGCAGTACTTC. Translated: CASSSGTTVTYEQYF. Combining the CDR3 with reference TRBV18 and TRBJ2-7 gives the whole variable domain NAGVMQNPRHLVRRRGQEARLRCSPMKGHSHVYWYRQLPEEGLKFMVYLQKENIIDESGMPKERFSAEFPKEGPSILRIQQVVRGDSAAYFCASSSGTTVTYEQYFGPGTRLTVT.

The genes are TRBV3-1 and TRBJ2-1; 12 bases are a match to TRBD2. The J call may be in error: the DNA end matches TRBJ2-7 better. The CDR3 totals 15 residues. CDR1 and CDR2 (germline): LGHDT, YNNKEL (reference sequence). The CDR3: CASSHGTSGPYEQYF. The CDR3 nucleotides are TGTGCCAGCAGCCATGGGACTAGCGGGCCCTACGAGCAGTACTTC.

This clonotype was recorded a few times. The chain uses TRBV20-1 and TRBJ2-3; 8 positions agree with TRBD2. Per germline, CDR1 DFQATT and CDR2 SNEGSKA (reference sequence). The CDR3 consists of 18 residues. V trimming: 0 bases; J trimming: 5 bases; junction bases outside the gene matches: 16. CDR3 sequence (DNA): TGCAGTGCTAGAGATGAAGGCCTCAAGCGGGAGCTGGAAGATACGCAGTATTTT. Translating it yields CSARDEGLKRELEDTQYF.

The V gene is TRBV9, the J gene TRBJ2-1; TRBD2 agrees at 14 bases. Looked up from germline, CDR1 is SGDLS and CDR2 is YYNGEE. The length of the CDR3 is 19 residues. With V trimmed by 3 bases and J by 0 bases, 8 bases remained unmatched. CDR3 sequence (DNA): TGTGCCAGCAGCGGCCGGACTAGCGGGGGGCGCGGCTCCTACAATGAGCAGTTCTTC. Its translation is CASSGRTSGGRGSYNEQFF.

The chain couples TRBV7-6 to TRBJ2-3; D is possibly TRBD2 (5 bases). The CDR3 spans 17 residues. From germline, CDR1 is SGHVS and CDR2 FNYEAQ. Deletions cut 2 bases from V and 1 base from J, with 16 bases between. CDR3 coding DNA: TGTGCCAGCAGCTTATCGTCTAACGGGGTGGGCACAGATACGCAGTATTTT. Its protein is CASSLSSNGVGTDTQYF.

The gene calls are TRBV11-2 and TRBJ2-2; 7 nucleotides line up with TRBD2. This CDR3 has 17 residues. V shed 6 bases and J 0 bases; nucleotides not matched to a gene: 10. CDR1 and CDR2 (germline): SGHAT, FQNNGV. CDR3 amino acids: CASRRAAGEANTGELFF. As DNA, the CDR3 is TGTGCCAGCAGGCGGGCGGCGGGGGAAGCGAACACCGGGGAGCTGTTTTTT.

This clonotype occurred once. The gene calls are TRBV24-1 and TRBJ2-1, with D perhaps TRBD1 (6 bases). The CDR3 consists of 14 residues. Trimming removed 4 bases from V and 6 bases from J, with 12 bases in between. The germline CDR1 and CDR2 sequences are KGHDR and SFDVKD. The CDR3: CATSDRTQGNEQFF. For the CDR3, the DNA is TGTGCCACCAGTGACCGCACACAGGGCAATGAGCAGTTCTTC.

The chain has TRBV5-1 and TRBJ1-2; 9 positions agree with TRBD1. V trimming: 5 bases; J trimming: 5 bases; junction bases outside the gene matches: 10. CDR3 length: 15 amino acids. Germline CDR1 reads SGHRS; CDR2 reads YFSETQ. The CDR3 bases are TGCGCCAGCAGTTCCGGGACAGGGAGTAGTTATGGCTACACCTTC. It yields the protein CASSSGTGSSYGYTF. The full variable domain, with the rest looked up from reference TRBV5-1 and TRBJ1-2, is KAGVTQTPRYLIKTRGQQVTLSCSPISGHRSVSWYQQTPGQGLQFLFEYFSETQRNKGNFPGRFSGRQFSNSRSEMNVSTLELGDSALYLCASSSGTGSSYGYTFGSGTRLTVV.

This clonotype was detected only a few times. CDR3 amino acids: CAISGDGGNTEAFF. The CDR3 DNA sequence: TGTGCCATCAGTGGGGACGGCGGGAACACTGAAGCTTTCTTT. The rearrangement uses TRBV10-3 and TRBJ1-1, with D perhaps matching TRBD1 (5 bases). This CDR3 is built from 14 residues. Trimming removed 4 bases at V and 1 base at J, with 10 bases between. Looked up from germline, CDR1 is ENHRY and CDR2 is SYGVKD.

J is TRBJ1-5 and V is TRBV6-1; 9 positions match TRBD1. The V gene end was trimmed by 6 bases and the J gene end by 1 base; junction bases not matched to a gene: 7. Germline V gives CDR1 MNHNS, CDR2 SASEGT. CDR3 length: 16 residues. CDR3 sequence: CASRAQGARSNQPQHF. The CDR3, as DNA: TGTGCCAGCAGAGCACAGGGGGCGAGGAGCAATCAGCCCCAGCATTTT.

The table lists this clonotype with a few counts. The chain is built from TRBV5-1 and TRBJ2-4, with 7 bases identical to TRBD1. The end of the DNA is better explained by TRBJ2-7, so the J call may be wrong. The CDR3 sequence is 16 residues long. From germline, CDR1 is SGHRS and CDR2 YFSETQ. The CDR3 bases are TGCGCCAGCAGCTTGGCCAGGACAGGCCCATCCTACGAGCAGTACTTC. Its protein is CASSLARTGPSYEQYF.

The chain recombines TRBV6-1 with TRBJ2-1; the D gene is possibly TRBD1 (5 bases). Trimming stripped 7 bases from V and 6 bases from J, with 10 bases between. The CDR3 sequence is 12 residues long. Germline CDR1 reads MNHNS; CDR2 reads SASEGT. The CDR3 bases are TGTGCCAGCACGCAGGGTTCCAATGAGCAGTTCTTC. This translates into CASTQGSNEQFF.

The gene calls are TRBV4-2 and TRBJ2-6; 11 bases align to TRBD1. V lost 1 base to trimming and J lost 2 bases; unmatched junction nucleotides: 4. CDR1 and CDR2 from the germline V gene are LGHNA and YNFKEQ. The length of the CDR3 is 18 residues. CDR3 nucleotide sequence: TGTGCCAGCAGCCAAGTCCTGGGACAGGGGGCTGGGGCCAACGTCCTGACTTTC. It codes for CASSQVLGQGAGANVLTF.

This clonotype has just a few counts. The chain links TRBV7-8 to TRBJ2-7, with TRBD2 matching 11 bases. After removal of 2 bases from V and 4 bases from J, the junction contained 4 bases not matched to a gene. Germline V gene data show CDR1 as SGHVS and CDR2 as FQNEAQ. The CDR3 loop spans 15 amino acids. The CDR3 spells CASSLNSGGAYEQYF. CDR3 in DNA: TGTGCCAGCAGCTTAAATAGCGGGGGGGCTTACGAGCAGTACTTC.

The V call is TRBV13, the J call TRBJ1-4; 9 positions agree with TRBD1. The CDR3 is 15 amino acids. The J segment lost 8 bases and the V segment lost 5 bases, leaving 9 bases of the junction unmatched. Germline CDR1 reads PRHDT; CDR2 reads FYEKMQ (reference sequence). CDR3 in DNA: TGTGCCAGCAGCCCCGTGGGGGACAGGGTGGAAAAACTGTTTTTT. It yields the protein CASSPVGDRVEKLFF.

The gene calls are TRBV4-2 and TRBJ2-4; 8 nucleotides match TRBD1. The last part of the DNA fits TRBJ2-7 better; the J call may be wrong. The CDR3 length is 15 residues. CDR1 LGHNA and CDR2 YNFKEQ come from the germline V gene. Here the CDR3 reads CASSQDRQGYYEQYF. The CDR3 bases are TGTGCCAGCAGCCAAGATCGACAGGGGTACTACGAGCAGTACTTC.

This chain uses TRBV20-1 with TRBJ2-5; D tentatively reads TRBD1 or TRBD2 (5 bases each). The CDR3 contains 16 residues. The V end was cut by 0 bases, the J end by 11 bases, with 25 bases between. From germline, CDR1 is DFQATT and CDR2 SNEGSKA (reference sequence). DNA of the CDR3: TGCAGTGCTAGAGATCACGGGGCGCATAGTGTCAATGAGCAGTACTTC. It translates to CSARDHGAHSVNEQYF.

The rearrangement joins TRBV20-1 to TRBJ1-6, with D possibly matching TRBD1 (6 bases). Germline V gene data show CDR1 as DFQATT and CDR2 as SNEGSKA (reference sequence). The CDR3 is 14 residues long. The V gene lost 4 bases and the J gene lost 8 bases, with 15 bases spanning the gap. The CDR3 coding sequence is TGCAGTGCTAAACCACAGGGTTTGGATTCACCCCTCCACTTT. Its protein product is CSAKPQGLDSPLHF.